The entry below describes one T cell receptor beta chain. This receptor's antigen is unknown. Base qualities are not at hand, and no much larger clone is one base apart. TCRbeta CDR3 regions were amplified from genomic DNA by means of the immunoSEQ Assay, a bias-controlled multiplex PCR. The original methods were these. Nucleated cell counts per sample were estimated from amplification of reference gene primers within the assay. To quantify the absolute abundance of each unique TCRbeta CDR3 rearrangement, sequence reads were collapsed and filtered. For each sample, productive Simpson clonality was calculated as the square root of Simpson's diversity index over productive rearrangements. Sourced from immuneACCESS, this table was stored by TCRdb with only in-frame sequences that have V and J called. A share of the clones is absent; for the studies checked, an unresolved V gene accounts for under half, and the remainder has no known explanation. V, J and clone size are taken as reported in that table, and D and trimming were inferred from the DNA itself. The table for this sample lists under 450,000 clones; roughly nine tenths of them were counted only once. The ten largest make up over 0.7% of the sample.

From the cysteine through the phenylalanine, the CDR3 covers 14 amino acids. Only the CDR3 part of the read is kept: 42 bases, read in frame from the first base. In the prospective study, participants were about 18 to 100 years old, resided in 20 to 30 geographic areas of the United States, and were enrolled through a virtual design. In the prospective study, cohorts were assigned on the basis of participant-reported clinical history obtained from a screening survey and a study questionnaire. A participant counted as exposed if, within 2 weeks of entering the study, that participant had been in contact with someone who had a PCR-confirmed or clinician-diagnosed COVID-19 case. Mobile phlebotomists in the prospective study collected whole blood, serum and a nasopharyngeal or oropharyngeal swab from every participant. Prospective study participants could optionally give additional blood draws and questionnaires over an approximately 2-month period. Blood samples from the prospective study were shipped frozen or at room temperature prior to DNA extraction.

This sample was included in a study of blood T cell repertoires in COVID-19 (dated by TCRdb to 2019 to 2021). Describing the broader study: The collaborator samples originated in the United States, Italy and Spain and spanned the acute and convalescent phases of COVID-19. Samples were obtained from the ongoing ImmuneRACE study (first 160 participants) and from approximately 1,200 subjects provided by 6 global collaborators. Sample metadata almost always included a de-identified subject ID, COVID-19 status, age in years and sex. The prospective study material was composed of cDNA or gDNA derived from T cells, B-cell-depleted T cells, or PBMCs. HLA class I and class II types, where available, came from metadata supplied by the sample provider rather than from assay-based typing. The repertoires were released in a freely available public database intended as a resource for research on the immune response to SARS-CoV-2. Deeply sampled blood TCRbeta repertoires from subjects exposed to, actively infected with, or recovered from COVID-19 were included in the dataset. Results and caveats for the whole study, not just this receptor: Clinical and demographic metadata were provided uncurated, with the amount varying by source and participant.

This TCR came from a woman in her thirties or forties who had been exposed to COVID-19. Sample: PBMCs or T cells enriched from blood (not recorded which). The V and J segments used are TRBV21-1 and TRBJ2-4; the table's TRBD2 call for D was not verified on the DNA. TRBV21-1 is deemed a pseudogene. CDR3 protein: CASREGSGMDIQYF. The nucleotide sequence reads TGTGCCAGCCGAGAAGGTAGCGGGATGGACATTCAGTACTTC.